A selection of T cell receptor beta chains follows, all from one sample in a study of tissue T cells after allogeneic stem cell transplantation. The method was immunoSEQ multiplex PCR; TCRdb's version includes in-frame clones alone and lacks a portion of them. The table includes roughly 42,000 clones, just under 95% detected once. Sample: blood, taken before transplantation. Receptors were obtained from a woman aged 40-75 years who later had graft-versus-host disease after an allogeneic stem cell transplant. Each CDR3 is given with its conserved first and last residue. D genes are given only for firm matches. Clone size is shown for a subset of rows, as once, few, many or a class of expanded clone.

size	V	J	D	DNA	CDR3
once	TRBV19	TRBJ2-7	TRBD2	TGTGCCAGTAGTATAGGCAGGGAGGGCGAGCAGTACTTC	CASSIGREGEQYF
-	TRBV6-5	TRBJ2-3	-	TGTGCCAGCAGTTACTCGACTGGGATCACAGATACGCAGTATTTT	CASSYSTGITDTQYF
-	TRBV5-1	TRBJ1-2	TRBD1	TGCGCCAGCAGACAGTTTACAGGGGGCGACGGTGGCTACACCTTC	CASRQFTGGDGGYTF
-	TRBV18	TRBJ2-2	-	TGTGCCAGCTCACCCCAGGGTGAGGGGACCGGGGAGCTGTTTTTT	CASSPQGEGTGELFF
-	TRBV19	TRBJ1-6	TRBD1	TGTGCCAGTAGTATCGGGACAGGAGGTTCACCCCTCCACTTT	CASSIGTGGSPLHF
-	TRBV29-1	TRBJ1-2	-	TGCAGCGTTGAACGTCCGGGGCTCCGGTATGGCTACACCTTC	CSVERPGLRYGYTF
once	TRBV11-2	TRBJ2-3	-	TGTGCCAGCAGTCCCTCTCTGTGGGTTGCCGGCACAGATACGCAGTATTTT	CASSPSLWVAGTDTQYF
-	TRBV19	TRBJ2-7	TRBD1	TGTGCCAGTAGTATGATGACAGGGGCCTACGAGCAGTACTTC	CASSMMTGAYEQYF
-	TRBV7-2	TRBJ2-2	-	TGTGCCAGCAGCTTAGCCAGCACGAACACCGGGGAGCTGTTTTTT	CASSLASTNTGELFF
once	TRBV7-9	TRBJ2-1	TRBD1	TGTGCCAGCAGCCCAGATCTCAGGGGGAATGAGCAGTTCTTC	CASSPDLRGNEQFF
-	TRBV2	TRBJ2-3	-	TGTGCCAGCGTCGAAAGTGCTGATACGCAGTATTTT	CASVESADTQYF
-	TRBV10-3	TRBJ2-3	-	TGTGCCATCAGTGACATTTCCGGGGATACGCAGTATTTT	CAISDISGDTQYF
-	TRBV28	TRBJ1-6	-	TGTGCCAGCAGTTTATCAAATAGCGGACCACACCACTTT	CASSLSNSGPHHF
-	TRBV15	TRBJ1-3	-	TGTGCCACCAGCAGAGCAAGAAACACCATATATTTT	CATSRARNTIYF
-	TRBV7-9	TRBJ1-1	-	TGTGCCAGCAGCCCGCGGACCCTTCAGGGCGGAGCGATCACTGAAGCTTTCTTT	CASSPRTLQGGAITEAFF
-	TRBV27	TRBJ1-1	-	TGTGCCAGCAGTTTAGGAAACACTGAAGCTTTCTTT	CASSLGNTEAFF
-	TRBV27	TRBJ2-1	-	TGTGCCAGCAGTTTTGCTAGTCTACGTGAGCAGTTCTTC	CASSFASLREQFF
-	TRBV9	TRBJ1-1	-	TGTGCCAGCAGCGCCGATCAAGGAGCAGCACTGAACACTGAAGCTTTCTTT	CASSADQGAALNTEAFF
-	TRBV5-8	TRBJ1-4	-	TGTGCCAGCAGCTCGGGGGGGACAACTAATGAAAAACTGTTTTTT	CASSSGGTTNEKLFF
-	TRBV3-1/TRBV3-2	TRBJ2-1	-	TGTGCCAGCAGCCCAGGACGGGAATCCTACAATGAGCAGTTCTTC	CASSPGRESYNEQFF
-	TRBV5-8	TRBJ1-5	-	TGTGCCAGCAGCTTGGTACCCAGCAATCAGCCCCAGCATTTT	CASSLVPSNQPQHF
-	TRBV7-2	TRBJ2-3	-	TGTGCCAGCAGCCCCCGTACAGATACGCAGTATTTT	CASSPRTDTQYF
-	TRBV29-1	TRBJ2-3	-	TGCAGCGTTGCCAGGGGGGGGACGAGCACAGATACGCAGTATTTT	CSVARGGTSTDTQYF
-	TRBV11-2	TRBJ2-7	TRBD2	TGTGCCAGCTTCGGGGAGCGACTAGCGGGAGGATCGACCTACGAGCAGTACTTC	CASFGERLAGGSTYEQYF
-	TRBV4-1	TRBJ2-7	TRBD2	TGCGCCAGCAGCCACGGACTAGCGGGAGACTACGAGCAGTACTTC	CASSHGLAGDYEQYF
-	TRBV2	TRBJ1-1	-	TGTGCCAGCAGATGGGGGATGAACACTGAAGCTTTCTTT	CASRWGMNTEAFF
-	TRBV10-2	TRBJ1-1	TRBD1	TGCGCCAGCAAACCCTCGACAGGGGAAGCTTTCTTT	CASKPSTGEAFF
-	TRBV6-1	TRBJ2-1	TRBD1	TGTGCCAGCAGTGAAAAGACAGGGGGCTACAATGAGCAGTTCTTC	CASSEKTGGYNEQFF
-	TRBV4-1	TRBJ1-1	-	TGCGCCAGCAGCCCGGACAGAGCGCACACTGAAGCTTTCTTT	CASSPDRAHTEAFF
-	TRBV7-6	TRBJ1-5	TRBD1	TGTGCCAGCAGCTTAGCCACAGGGGTAGGGAATCAGCCCCAGCATTTT	CASSLATGVGNQPQHF
-	TRBV9	TRBJ2-2	-	TGTGCCAGCAGCCCGCCCCTACGGGCCGGGGAGCTGTTTTTT	CASSPPLRAGELFF
-	TRBV9	TRBJ2-1	-	TGTGCCAGTGGCGCCCGGTTAAACAATGAGCAGTTCTTC	CASGARLNNEQFF
-	TRBV15	TRBJ1-1	-	TGTGCCACCAGCAGAGGGGAAGGTGAAGCTTTCTTT	CATSRGEGEAFF
-	TRBV7-6	TRBJ2-2	TRBD1	TGTGCCAGCAGCTTAGCAGGGACAGGGGACACCGGGGAGCTGTTTTTT	CASSLAGTGDTGELFF
-	TRBV29-1	TRBJ2-3	TRBD2	TGCAGCGGATCCCTAGCGGGAGCTATCACAGATACGCAGTATTTT	CSGSLAGAITDTQYF
-	TRBV9	TRBJ2-3	-	TGTGCCAGCAGCGTAGTTACACCGTATACGCAGTATTTT	CASSVVTPYTQYF
-	TRBV7-2	TRBJ2-3	TRBD2	TGTGCCAGCAGCTTAGTGAGCGGGGGTAGCACAGATACGCAGTATTTT	CASSLVSGGSTDTQYF
-	TRBV18	TRBJ2-3	-	TGTGCCAGCTCACCAGGACTATTCGGAGATACGCAGTATTTT	CASSPGLFGDTQYF